This T cell receptor beta chain appears in the sequencing data of a study of OX40 agonist ivuxolimab in advanced cancers. For the study at large: Patients received the agonistic anti-OX40 (CD134) antibody ivuxolimab. Findings of the study overall: With doses of 0.1 to 3.0 mg/kg, CD4+ and CD8+ blood T cells had undergone clonal expansion by week 6.

A word on this clone: Its antigen is not identified.

Sequencing was performed with immunoSEQ multiplex PCR; in TCRdb, only in-frame clones are kept and a portion is missing. Of just over 60,000 clones listed, roughly 90% are singletons. Germline loops: CDR1 MDHEN, CDR2 SYDVKM. The CDR3 runs to 14 residues. V lost 5 bases, J lost 1 base, and 11 bases lay in between. This chain connects TRBV28 to TRBJ2-5; D possibly corresponds to TRBD2 (6 bases). The clonotype comes from an adult with an advanced solid tumor such as melanoma, head and neck, liver or kidney cancer. The sequenced sample was CD4+ or CD8+ T cells sorted from blood, obtained in a trial of the OX40 agonist ivuxolimab. The CDR3 loop reads CASSNRDFQETQYF. The CDR3 bases are TGTGCCAGCAGTAACCGGGACTTCCAAGAGACCCAGTACTTC.